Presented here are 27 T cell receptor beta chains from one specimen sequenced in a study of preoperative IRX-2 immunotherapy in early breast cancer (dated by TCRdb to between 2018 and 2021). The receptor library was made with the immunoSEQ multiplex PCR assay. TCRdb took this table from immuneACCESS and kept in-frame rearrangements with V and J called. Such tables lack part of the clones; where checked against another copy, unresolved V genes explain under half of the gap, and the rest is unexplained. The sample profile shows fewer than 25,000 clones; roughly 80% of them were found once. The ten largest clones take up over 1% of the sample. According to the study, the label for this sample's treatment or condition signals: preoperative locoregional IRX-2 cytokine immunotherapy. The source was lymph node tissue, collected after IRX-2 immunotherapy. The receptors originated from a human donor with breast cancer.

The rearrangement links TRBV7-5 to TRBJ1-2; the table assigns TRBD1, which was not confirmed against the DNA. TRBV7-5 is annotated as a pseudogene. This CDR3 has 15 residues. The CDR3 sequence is CASSSPGQGVYGYTF. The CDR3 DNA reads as TGTGCCAGCAGTTCTCCGGGACAGGGAGTCTATGGCTACACCTTC.

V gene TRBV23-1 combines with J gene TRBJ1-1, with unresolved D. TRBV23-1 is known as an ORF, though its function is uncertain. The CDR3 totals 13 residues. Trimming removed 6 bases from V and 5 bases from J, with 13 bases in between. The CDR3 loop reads CASSPSSGTEAFF. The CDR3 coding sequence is TGCGCCAGCAGCCCGTCTTCGGGAACTGAAGCTTTCTTT.

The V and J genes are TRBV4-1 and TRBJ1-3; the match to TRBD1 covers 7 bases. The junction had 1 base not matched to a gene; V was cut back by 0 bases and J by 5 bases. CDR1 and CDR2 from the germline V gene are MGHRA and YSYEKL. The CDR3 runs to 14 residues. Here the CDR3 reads CASSQETGRNTIYF. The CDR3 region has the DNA TGCGCCAGCAGCCAAGAGACAGGGAGAAACACCATATATTTT.

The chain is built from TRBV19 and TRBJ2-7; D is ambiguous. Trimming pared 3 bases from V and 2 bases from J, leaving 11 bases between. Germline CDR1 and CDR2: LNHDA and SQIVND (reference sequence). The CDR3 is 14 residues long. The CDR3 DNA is TGTGCCAGTAGTATTTTAGGGTTAACCTACGAGCAGTACTTC. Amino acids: CASSILGLTYEQYF.

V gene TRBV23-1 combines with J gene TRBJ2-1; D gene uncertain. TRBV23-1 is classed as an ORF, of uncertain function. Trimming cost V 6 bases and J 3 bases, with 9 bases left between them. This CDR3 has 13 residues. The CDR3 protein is CASSQEHYNEQFF. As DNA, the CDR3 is TGCGCCAGCAGCCAAGAACACTACAATGAGCAGTTCTTC.

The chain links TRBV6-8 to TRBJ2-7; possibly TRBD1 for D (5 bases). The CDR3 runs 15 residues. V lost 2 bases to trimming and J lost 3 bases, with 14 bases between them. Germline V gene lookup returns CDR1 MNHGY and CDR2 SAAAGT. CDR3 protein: CASSYGGHGGYEQYF. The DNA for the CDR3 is TGTGCCAGCAGTTACGGCGGACATGGCGGCTACGAGCAGTACTTC.

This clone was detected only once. CDR3 sequence: CASSLSGGQPQHF. The CDR3 DNA follows: TGTGCCAGCAGCTTATCAGGTGGTCAGCCCCAGCATTTT. V usage is TRBV7-2 and J usage is TRBJ1-5; no firm D call. The V end was cut by 2 bases, the J end by 6 bases, with 8 bases between. Per the germline V gene, CDR1 is SGHTA and CDR2 is FQGNSA. The CDR3 is 13 residues long.

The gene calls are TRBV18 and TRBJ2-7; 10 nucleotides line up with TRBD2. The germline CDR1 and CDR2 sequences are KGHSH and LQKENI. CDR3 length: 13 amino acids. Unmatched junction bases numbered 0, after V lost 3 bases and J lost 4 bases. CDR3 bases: TGTGCCAGCTCACCGGGACTAGCGTACGAGCAGTACTTC. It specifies CASSPGLAYEQYF.

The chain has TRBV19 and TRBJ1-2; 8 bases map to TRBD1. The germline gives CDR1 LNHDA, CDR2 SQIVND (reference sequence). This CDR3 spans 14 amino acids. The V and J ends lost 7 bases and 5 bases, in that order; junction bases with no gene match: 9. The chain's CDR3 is CASNSGGAGYGYTF. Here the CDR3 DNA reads TGTGCCAGTAATTCAGGGGGCGCTGGGTATGGCTACACCTTC.

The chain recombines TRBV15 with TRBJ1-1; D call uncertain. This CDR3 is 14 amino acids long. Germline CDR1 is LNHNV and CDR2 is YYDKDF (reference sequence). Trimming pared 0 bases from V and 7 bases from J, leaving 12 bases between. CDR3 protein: CATSRDRKEVEAFF. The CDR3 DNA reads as TGTGCCACCAGCAGAGATAGAAAGGAGGTTGAAGCTTTCTTT.

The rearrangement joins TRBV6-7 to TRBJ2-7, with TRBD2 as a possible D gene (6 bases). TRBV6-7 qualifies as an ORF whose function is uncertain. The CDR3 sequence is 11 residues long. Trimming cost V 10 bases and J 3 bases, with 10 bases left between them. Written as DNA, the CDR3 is TGTGCCATACAGGAGGGCTACGAGCAGTACTTC. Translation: CAIQEGYEQYF.

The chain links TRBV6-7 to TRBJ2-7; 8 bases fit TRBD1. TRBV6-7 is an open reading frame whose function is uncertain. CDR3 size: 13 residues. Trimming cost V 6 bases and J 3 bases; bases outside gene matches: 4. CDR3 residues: CASSPDRGYEQYF. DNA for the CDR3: TGTGCCAGCAGCCCTGACAGGGGCTACGAGCAGTACTTC.

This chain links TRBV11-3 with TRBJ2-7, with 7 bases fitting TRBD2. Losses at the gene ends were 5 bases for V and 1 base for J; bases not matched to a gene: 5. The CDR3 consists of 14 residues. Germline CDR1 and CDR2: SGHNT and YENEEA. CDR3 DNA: TGTGCCAGCAGCCCAGGGAGGGGATCCTACGAGCAGTACTTC. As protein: CASSPGRGSYEQYF.

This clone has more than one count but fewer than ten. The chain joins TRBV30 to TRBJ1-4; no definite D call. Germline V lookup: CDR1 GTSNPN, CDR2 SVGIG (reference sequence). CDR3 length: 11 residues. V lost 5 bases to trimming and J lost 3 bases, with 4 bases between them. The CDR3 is CAWGSNEKLFF. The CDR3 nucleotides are TGTGCCTGGGGGTCTAATGAAAAACTGTTTTTT.

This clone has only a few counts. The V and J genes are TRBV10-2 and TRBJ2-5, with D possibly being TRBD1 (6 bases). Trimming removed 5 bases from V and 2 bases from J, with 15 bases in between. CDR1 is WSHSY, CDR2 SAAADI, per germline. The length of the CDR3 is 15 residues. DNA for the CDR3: TGCGCCAGCAGTCCCGGGACAAAACAACAAGAGACCCAGTACTTC. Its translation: CASSPGTKQQETQYF.

CDR3: CATSRDGAETTLRGNTIYF. For the CDR3, the DNA is TGTGCCACCAGCAGAGACGGTGCAGAGACGACTCTTCGGGGAAACACCATATATTTT. The gene calls are TRBV15 and TRBJ1-3, with no clear D. Looked up from germline, CDR1 is LNHNV and CDR2 is YYDKDF (reference sequence). The V end lost 0 bases, the J end lost 4 bases, and 22 bases lay between the germline ends. This CDR3 region has 19 residues.

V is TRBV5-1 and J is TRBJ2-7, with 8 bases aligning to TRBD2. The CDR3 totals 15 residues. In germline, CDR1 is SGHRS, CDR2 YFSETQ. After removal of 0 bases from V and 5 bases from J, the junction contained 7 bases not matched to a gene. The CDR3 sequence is CASSLAGGGADEQYF. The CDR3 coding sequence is TGCGCCAGCAGCTTGGCGGGAGGGGGGGCCGACGAGCAGTACTTC.

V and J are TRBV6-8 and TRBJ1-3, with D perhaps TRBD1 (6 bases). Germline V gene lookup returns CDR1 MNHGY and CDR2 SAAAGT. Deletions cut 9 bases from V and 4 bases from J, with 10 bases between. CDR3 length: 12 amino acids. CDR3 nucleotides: TGTGCCAGTCCAACAGGGGGAAACACCATATATTTT. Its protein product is CASPTGGNTIYF.

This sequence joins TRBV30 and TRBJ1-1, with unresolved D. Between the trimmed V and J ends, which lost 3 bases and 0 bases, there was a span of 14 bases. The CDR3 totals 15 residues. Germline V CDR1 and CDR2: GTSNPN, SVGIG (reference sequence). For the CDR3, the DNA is TGTGCCTGGAGCGTCCGGACGGCTTTGAACACTGAAGCTTTCTTT. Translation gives CAWSVRTALNTEAFF.

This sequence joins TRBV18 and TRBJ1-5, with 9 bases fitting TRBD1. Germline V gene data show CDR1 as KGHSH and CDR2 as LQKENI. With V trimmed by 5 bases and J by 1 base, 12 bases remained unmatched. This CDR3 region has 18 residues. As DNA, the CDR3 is TGTGCCAGCTCAACCTTACCGGGACAGGGAGGCAGCAATCAGCCCCAGCATTTT. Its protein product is CASSTLPGQGGSNQPQHF.

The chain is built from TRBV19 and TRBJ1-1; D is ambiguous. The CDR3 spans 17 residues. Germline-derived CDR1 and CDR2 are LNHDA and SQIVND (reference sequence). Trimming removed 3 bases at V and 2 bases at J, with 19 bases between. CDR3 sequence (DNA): TGTGCCAGTAGTATTCGGTCCTCCCCTGAGGGTAACACTGAAGCTTTCTTT. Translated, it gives CASSIRSSPEGNTEAFF.

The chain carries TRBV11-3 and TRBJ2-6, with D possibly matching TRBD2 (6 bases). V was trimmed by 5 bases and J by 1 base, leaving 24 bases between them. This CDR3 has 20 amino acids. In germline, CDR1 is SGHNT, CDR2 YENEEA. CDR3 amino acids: CASSHYIGGSTVSGANVLTF. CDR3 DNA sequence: TGTGCCAGCAGCCATTACATTGGGGGGTCTACGGTTTCTGGGGCCAACGTCCTGACTTTC.

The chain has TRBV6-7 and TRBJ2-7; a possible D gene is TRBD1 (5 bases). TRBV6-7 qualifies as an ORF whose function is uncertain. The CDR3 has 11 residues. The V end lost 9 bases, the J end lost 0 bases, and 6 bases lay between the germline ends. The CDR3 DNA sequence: TGTGCCAGAGGACACTCCTACGAGCAGTACTTC. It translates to CARGHSYEQYF.

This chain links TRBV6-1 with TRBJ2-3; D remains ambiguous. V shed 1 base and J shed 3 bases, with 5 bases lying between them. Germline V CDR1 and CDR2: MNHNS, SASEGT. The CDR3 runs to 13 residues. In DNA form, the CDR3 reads TGTGCCAGCAGTGAAGAGTTTACAGATACGCAGTATTTT. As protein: CASSEEFTDTQYF.

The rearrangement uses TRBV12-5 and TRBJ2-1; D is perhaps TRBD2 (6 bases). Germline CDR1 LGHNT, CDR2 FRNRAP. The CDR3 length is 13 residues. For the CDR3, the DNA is TGTGCCAGCACCCACGGGGGATACGGCGAGCAGTTCTTC. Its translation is CASTHGGYGEQFF. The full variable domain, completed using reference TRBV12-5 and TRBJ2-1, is DARVTQTPRHKVTEMGQEVTMRCQPILGHNTVFWYRQTMMQGLELLAYFRNRAPLDDSGMPKDRFSAEMPDATLATLKIQPSEPRDSAVYFCASTHGGYGEQFFGPGTRLTVL.

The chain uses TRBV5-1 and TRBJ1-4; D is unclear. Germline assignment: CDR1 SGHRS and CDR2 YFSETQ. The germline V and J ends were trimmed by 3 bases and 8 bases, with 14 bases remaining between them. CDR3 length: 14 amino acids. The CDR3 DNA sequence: TGCGCCAGCAGCTGGACCTCACGTCGGGAAAAACTGTTTTTT. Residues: CASSWTSRREKLFF.

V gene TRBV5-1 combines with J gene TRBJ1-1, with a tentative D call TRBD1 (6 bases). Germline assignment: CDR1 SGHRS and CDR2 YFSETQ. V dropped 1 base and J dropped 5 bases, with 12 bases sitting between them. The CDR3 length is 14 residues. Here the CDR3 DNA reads TGCGCCAGCAGCTTGAGGGGGGCTGGGACTGAAGCTTTCTTT. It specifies CASSLRGAGTEAFF.